This TCR beta chain is drawn from a study of vaccination and CD4 T cells after COVID-19. As for the study in general: Each enrolled participant received a two-dose regimen of either BNT162b2 or mRNA-1273 vaccine. Diagnosis preceded the drawing of post-COVID samples by a median about 98 days (range 35 to 161). Overall study results and limits: Of the reactive clones in convalescent patients, a median about 86% showed up only post-vaccination.

The V gene lost 7 bases and the J gene lost 3 bases, with 16 bases spanning the gap. Germline V gene data show CDR1 as MNHEY and CDR2 as SVGEGT. The CDR3 length is 15 residues. In this sample, this clonotype turned up a few times. The antigen is not known. Via MiXCR, TCRdb re-called the PCR reads, giving one row per CDR3 protein. The sample carries 20,000 to 25,000 distinct CDR3 sequences, roughly 61% recorded once. Source: CD4+ T cells from blood, taken before SARS-CoV-2 vaccination. This chain joins TRBV6-2 or TRBV6-3 and TRBJ2-1; TRBD2 is a possible D gene (6 bases). This clonotype was obtained from a human donor who had recovered from COVID-19. CDR3 sequence reads: CASNRGGTHYNEQFF. The CDR3 DNA is TGTGCCAGCAACCGAGGCGGGACCCACTACAATGAGCAGTTCTTC.